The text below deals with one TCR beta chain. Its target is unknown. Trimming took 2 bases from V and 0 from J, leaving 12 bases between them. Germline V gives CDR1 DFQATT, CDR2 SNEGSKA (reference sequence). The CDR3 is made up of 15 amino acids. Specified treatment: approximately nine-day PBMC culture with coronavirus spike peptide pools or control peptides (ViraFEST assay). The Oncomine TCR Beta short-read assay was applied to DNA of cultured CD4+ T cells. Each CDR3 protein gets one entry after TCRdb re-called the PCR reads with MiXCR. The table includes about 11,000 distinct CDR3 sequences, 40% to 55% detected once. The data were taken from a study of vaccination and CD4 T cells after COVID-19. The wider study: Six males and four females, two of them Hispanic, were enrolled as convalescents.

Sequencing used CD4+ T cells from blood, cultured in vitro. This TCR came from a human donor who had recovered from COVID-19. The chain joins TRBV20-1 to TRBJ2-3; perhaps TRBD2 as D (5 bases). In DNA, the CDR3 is TGCAGTGCTAGACGGCTAGCAGTTAGCACAGATACGCAGTATTTT. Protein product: CSARRLAVSTDTQYF.